This T cell receptor beta chain was captured in a study of blood T cell repertoires in COVID-19. Germline CDR1 reads SGHRS; CDR2 reads YFSETQ. The CDR3 loop spans 15 amino acids. V was pared by 2 bases and J by 2 bases, with 14 bases between. The data were produced by immunoSEQ multiplex PCR, yet TCRdb's version contains in-frame clones alone and is incomplete. In the table there are about 170,000 clones, 84% of which are singletons. V is TRBV5-1 and J is TRBJ2-7, with a possible D match to TRBD1 (6 bases). The sample comprised peripheral blood. The TCR sequence derives from a man aged 35 to 55 who had recovered from COVID-19. CDR3 DNA sequence: TGCGCCAGCAGCTTAGGGGGAGACGGCACCTACGAGCAGTACTTC. Residues: CASSLGGDGTYEQYF.